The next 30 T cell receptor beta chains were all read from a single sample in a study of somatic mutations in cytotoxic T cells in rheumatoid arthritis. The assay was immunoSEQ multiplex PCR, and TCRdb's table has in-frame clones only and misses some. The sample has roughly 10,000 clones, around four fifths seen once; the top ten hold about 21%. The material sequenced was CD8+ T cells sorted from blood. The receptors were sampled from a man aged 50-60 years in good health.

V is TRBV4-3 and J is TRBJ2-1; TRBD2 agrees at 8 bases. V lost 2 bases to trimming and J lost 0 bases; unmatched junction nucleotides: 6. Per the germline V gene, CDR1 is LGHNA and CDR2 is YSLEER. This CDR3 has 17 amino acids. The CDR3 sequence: CASSQKAGGLSYNEQFF. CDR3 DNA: TGCGCCAGCAGCCAAAAGGCGGGGGGACTCTCCTACAATGAGCAGTTCTTC.

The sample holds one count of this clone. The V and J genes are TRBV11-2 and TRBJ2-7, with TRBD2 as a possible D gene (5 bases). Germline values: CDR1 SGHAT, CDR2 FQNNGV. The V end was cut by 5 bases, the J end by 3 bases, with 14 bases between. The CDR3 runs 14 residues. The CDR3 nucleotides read TGTGCCAGCAGCGACCGACGGAGGATCTACGAGCAGTACTTC. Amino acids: CASSDRRRIYEQYF.

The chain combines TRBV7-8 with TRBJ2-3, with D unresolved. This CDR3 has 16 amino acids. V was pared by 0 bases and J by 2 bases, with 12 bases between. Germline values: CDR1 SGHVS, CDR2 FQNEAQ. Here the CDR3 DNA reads TGTGCCAGCAGCTTAGCGCTCGCGGCCATCACAGATACGCAGTATTTT. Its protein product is CASSLALAAITDTQYF.

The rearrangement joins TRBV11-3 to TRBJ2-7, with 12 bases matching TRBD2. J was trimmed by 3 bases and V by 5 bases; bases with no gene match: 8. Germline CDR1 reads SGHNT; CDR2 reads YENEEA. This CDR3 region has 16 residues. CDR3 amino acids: CASSILRTSGVYEQYF. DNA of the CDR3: TGTGCCAGCAGCATCTTGAGGACTAGCGGGGTCTACGAGCAGTACTTC.

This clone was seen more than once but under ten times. DNA for the CDR3: TGTGCCAGCAGCCTCGGGACAGGGTTTACAGATACGCAGTATTTT. It yields the protein CASSLGTGFTDTQYF. The rearrangement uses TRBV7-3 and TRBJ2-3, with 9 bases lining up with TRBD1. V shed 5 bases, J shed 3 bases, and the junction held 6 bases outside the gene matches. Germline V gene data show CDR1 as SGHTA and CDR2 as FQGTGA. The CDR3 runs to 15 residues.

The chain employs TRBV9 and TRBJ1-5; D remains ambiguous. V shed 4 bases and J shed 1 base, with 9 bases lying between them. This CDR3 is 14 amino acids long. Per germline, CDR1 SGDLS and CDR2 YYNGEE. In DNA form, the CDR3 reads TGTGCCAGCAGCCCCTATTCAAGCAATCAGCCCCAGCATTTT. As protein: CASSPYSSNQPQHF.

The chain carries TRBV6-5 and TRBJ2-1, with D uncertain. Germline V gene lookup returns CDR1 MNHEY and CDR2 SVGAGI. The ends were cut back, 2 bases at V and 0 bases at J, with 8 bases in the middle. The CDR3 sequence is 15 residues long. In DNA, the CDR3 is TGTGCCAGCAGTTACATCGGCGGCTCCTACAATGAGCAGTTCTTC. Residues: CASSYIGGSYNEQFF.

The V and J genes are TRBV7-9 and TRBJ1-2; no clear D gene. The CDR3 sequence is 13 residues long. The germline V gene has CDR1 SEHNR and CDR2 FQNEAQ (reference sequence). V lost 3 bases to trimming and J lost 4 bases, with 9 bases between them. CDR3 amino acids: CASSFTQLYGYTF. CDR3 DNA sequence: TGTGCCAGCAGCTTCACACAGCTCTATGGCTACACCTTC.

In DNA, the CDR3 is TGTGCCACCAGCAAACCGGGACAGAACTATGGCTACACCTTC. This gives the protein CATSKPGQNYGYTF. V and J are TRBV15 and TRBJ1-2; TRBD1 agrees at 7 bases. This CDR3 is built from 14 residues. Germline CDR1 is LNHNV and CDR2 is YYDKDF (reference sequence). The J segment lost 2 bases and the V segment lost 4 bases, leaving 4 bases of the junction unmatched.

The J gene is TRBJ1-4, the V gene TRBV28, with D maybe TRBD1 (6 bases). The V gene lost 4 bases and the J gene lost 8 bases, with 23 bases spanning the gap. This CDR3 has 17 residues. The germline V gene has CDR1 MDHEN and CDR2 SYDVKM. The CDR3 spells CASSWWGRGVRGEKLFF. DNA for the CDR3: TGTGCCAGCAGTTGGTGGGGGCGGGGGGTCCGGGGGGAAAAACTGTTTTTT. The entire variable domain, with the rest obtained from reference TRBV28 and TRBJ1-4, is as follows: DVKVTQSSRYLVKRTGEKVFLECVQDMDHENMFWYRQDPGLGLRLIYFSYDVKMKEKGDIPEGYSVSREKKERFSLILESASTNQTSMYLCASSWWGRGVRGEKLFFGSGTQLSVL.

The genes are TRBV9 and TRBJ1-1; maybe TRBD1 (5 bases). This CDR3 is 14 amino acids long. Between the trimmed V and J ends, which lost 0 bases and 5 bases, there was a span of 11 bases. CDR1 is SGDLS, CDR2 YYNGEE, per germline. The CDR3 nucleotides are TGTGCCAGCAGCGTAGATGGGAGGGGTACTGAAGCTTTCTTT. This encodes CASSVDGRGTEAFF.

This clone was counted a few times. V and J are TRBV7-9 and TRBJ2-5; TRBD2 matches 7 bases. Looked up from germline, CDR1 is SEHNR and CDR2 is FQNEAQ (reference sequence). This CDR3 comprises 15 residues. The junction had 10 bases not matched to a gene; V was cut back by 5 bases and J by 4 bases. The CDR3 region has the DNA TGTGCCAGCAGCCCGCGGGAGTTGGAAGGAGAGACCCAGTACTTC. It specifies CASSPRELEGETQYF.

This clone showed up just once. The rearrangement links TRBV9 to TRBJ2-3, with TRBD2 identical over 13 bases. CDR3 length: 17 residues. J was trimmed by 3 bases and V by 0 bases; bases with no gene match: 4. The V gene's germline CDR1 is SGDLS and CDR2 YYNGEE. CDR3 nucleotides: TGTGCCAGCAGCGTAGAGGGGACTAGCGGGACAACAGATACGCAGTATTTT. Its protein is CASSVEGTSGTTDTQYF. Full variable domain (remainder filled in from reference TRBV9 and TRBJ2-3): DSGVTQTPKHLITATGQRVTLRCSPRSGDLSVYWYQQSLDQGLQFLIQYYNGEERAKGNILERFSAQQFPDLHSELNLSSLELGDSALYFCASSVEGTSGTTDTQYFGPGTRLTVL.

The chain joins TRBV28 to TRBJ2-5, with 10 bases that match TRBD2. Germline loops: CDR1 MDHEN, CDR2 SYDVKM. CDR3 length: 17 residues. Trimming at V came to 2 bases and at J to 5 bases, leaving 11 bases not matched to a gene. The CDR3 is CASSLSLAGVLEETQYF. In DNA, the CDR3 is TGTGCCAGCAGTTTAAGCCTAGCGGGAGTCTTGGAGGAGACCCAGTACTTC.

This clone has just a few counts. The CDR3: CASSLCRGGNQPQHF. The DNA for the CDR3 is TGTGCCAGCAGCTTGTGCAGGGGCGGCAATCAGCCCCAGCATTTT. The rearrangement uses TRBV7-9 and TRBJ1-5, with D perhaps TRBD1 (6 bases). The CDR3 runs to 15 residues. V lost 3 bases and J lost 2, with 11 bases in between. Per germline, CDR1 SEHNR and CDR2 FQNEAQ (reference sequence).

The CDR3 region has the DNA TGTGCCAGCTCACCGCGGGTCCTCCGCGCTGGAAACACCATATATTTT. The encoded protein is CASSPRVLRAGNTIYF. This chain connects TRBV18 to TRBJ1-3; the D is unclear. This CDR3 is 16 amino acids long. Trimming cost V 3 bases and J 2 bases, with 14 bases left between them. Germline-derived CDR1 and CDR2 are KGHSH and LQKENI.

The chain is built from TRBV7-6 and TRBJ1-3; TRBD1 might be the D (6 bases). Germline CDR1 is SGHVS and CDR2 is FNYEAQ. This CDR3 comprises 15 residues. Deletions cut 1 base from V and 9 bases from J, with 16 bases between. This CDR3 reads CASSLEPHRESTIYF. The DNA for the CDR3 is TGTGCCAGCAGCTTAGAGCCCCACAGGGAAAGCACCATATATTTT.

The CDR3 region is CASSLGTSVGDTQYF. As DNA, the CDR3 is TGTGCCAGCAGCTTAGGGACTAGCGTCGGCGATACGCAGTATTTT. V usage is TRBV7-2 and J usage is TRBJ2-3; the match to TRBD2 covers 9 bases. V was clipped by 1 base and J by 6 bases; unmatched bases: 5. The CDR3 totals 15 residues. Germline V CDR1 and CDR2: SGHTA, FQGNSA.

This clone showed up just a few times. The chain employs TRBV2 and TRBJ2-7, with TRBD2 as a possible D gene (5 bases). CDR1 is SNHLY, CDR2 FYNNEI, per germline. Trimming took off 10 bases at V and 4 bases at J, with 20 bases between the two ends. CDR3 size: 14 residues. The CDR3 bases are TGTGCCACCAGGAACGGCGGGCTAAGGTACGAGCAGTACTTC. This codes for CATRNGGLRYEQYF.

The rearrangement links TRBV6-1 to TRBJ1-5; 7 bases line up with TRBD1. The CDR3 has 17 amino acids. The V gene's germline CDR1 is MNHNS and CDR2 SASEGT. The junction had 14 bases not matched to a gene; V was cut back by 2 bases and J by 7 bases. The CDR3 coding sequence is TGTGCCAGCAGTGAAACCCCGGGAGGGGGCGCTTGGCAGCCCCAGCATTTT. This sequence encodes CASSETPGGGAWQPQHF.

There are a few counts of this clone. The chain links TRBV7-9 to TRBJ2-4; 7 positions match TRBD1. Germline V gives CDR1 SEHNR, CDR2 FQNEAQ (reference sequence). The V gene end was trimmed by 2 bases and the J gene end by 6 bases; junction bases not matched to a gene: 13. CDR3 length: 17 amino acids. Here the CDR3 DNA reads TGTGCCAGCAGCTTACCGGCAGAACAGGGGTCGGCAAACATTCAGTACTTC. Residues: CASSLPAEQGSANIQYF.

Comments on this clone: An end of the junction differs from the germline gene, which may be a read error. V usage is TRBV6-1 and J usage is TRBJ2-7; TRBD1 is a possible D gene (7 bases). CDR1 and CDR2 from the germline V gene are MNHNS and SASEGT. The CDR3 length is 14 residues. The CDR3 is CASSARGVSCEQYF. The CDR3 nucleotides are TGTGCCAGCAGTGCCAGGGGGGTCTCCTGCGAGCAGTACTTC.

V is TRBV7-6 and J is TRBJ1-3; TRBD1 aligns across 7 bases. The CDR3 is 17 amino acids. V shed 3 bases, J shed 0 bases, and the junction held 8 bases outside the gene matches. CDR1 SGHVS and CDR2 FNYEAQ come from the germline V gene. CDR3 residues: CASSFRPTGSSGNTIYF. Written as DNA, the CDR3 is TGTGCCAGCAGCTTCCGCCCGACAGGGTCCTCTGGAAACACCATATATTTT. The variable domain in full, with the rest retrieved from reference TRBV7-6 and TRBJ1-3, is GAGVSQSPRYKVTKRGQDVALRCDPISGHVSLYWYRQALGQGPEFLTYFNYEAQQDKSGLPNDRFSAERPEGSISTLTIQRTEQRDSAMYRCASSFRPTGSSGNTIYFGEGSWLTVV.

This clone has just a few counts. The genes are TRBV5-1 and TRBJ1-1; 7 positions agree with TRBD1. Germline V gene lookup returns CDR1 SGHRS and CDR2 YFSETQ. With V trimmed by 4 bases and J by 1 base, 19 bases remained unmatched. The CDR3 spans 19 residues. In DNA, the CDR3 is TGCGCCAGCAGCGCTAACCCACAGGGGTATGTCCACGAGAACACTGAAGCTTTCTTT. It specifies CASSANPQGYVHENTEAFF.

Written as DNA, the CDR3 is TGTGCCAGCAGCTTCCGGGTCCAGACCTCTGGGGCCAACGTCCTGACTTTC. Its protein product is CASSFRVQTSGANVLTF. The chain recombines TRBV5-6 with TRBJ2-6; no reliable D call. The germline CDR1 and CDR2 sequences are SGHDT and YYEEEE. Trimming pared 2 bases from V and 0 bases from J, leaving 12 bases between. The CDR3 runs 17 residues.

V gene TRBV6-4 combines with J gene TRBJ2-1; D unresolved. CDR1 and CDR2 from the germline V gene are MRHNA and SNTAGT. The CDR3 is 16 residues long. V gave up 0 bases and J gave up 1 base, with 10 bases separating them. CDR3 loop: CASSDSTGRSYNEQFF. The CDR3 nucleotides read TGTGCCAGCAGTGACTCGACGGGTAGGTCCTACAATGAGCAGTTCTTC.

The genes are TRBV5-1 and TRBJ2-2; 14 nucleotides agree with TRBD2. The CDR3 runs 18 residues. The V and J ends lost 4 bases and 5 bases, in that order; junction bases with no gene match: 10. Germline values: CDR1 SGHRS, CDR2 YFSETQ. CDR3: CASSPTVGLAGETGELFF. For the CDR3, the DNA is TGCGCCAGCAGCCCCACCGTGGGACTAGCGGGAGAAACCGGGGAGCTGTTTTTT.

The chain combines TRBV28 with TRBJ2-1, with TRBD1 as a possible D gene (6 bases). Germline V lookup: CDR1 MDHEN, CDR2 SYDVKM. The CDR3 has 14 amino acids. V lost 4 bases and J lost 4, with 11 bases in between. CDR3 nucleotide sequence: TGTGCCAGCAGTTCCGTAGGACAGTACAATGAGCAGTTCTTC. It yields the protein CASSSVGQYNEQFF. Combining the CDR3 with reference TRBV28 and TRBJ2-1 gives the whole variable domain DVKVTQSSRYLVKRTGEKVFLECVQDMDHENMFWYRQDPGLGLRLIYFSYDVKMKEKGDIPEGYSVSREKKERFSLILESASTNQTSMYLCASSSVGQYNEQFFGPGTRLTVL.

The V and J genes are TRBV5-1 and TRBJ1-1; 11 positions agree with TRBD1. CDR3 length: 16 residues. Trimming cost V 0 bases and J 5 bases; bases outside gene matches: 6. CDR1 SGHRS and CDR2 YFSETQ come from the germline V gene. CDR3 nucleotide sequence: TGCGCCAGCAGCTTGGAGGACAGGGGGCGTAGAACTGAAGCTTTCTTT. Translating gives CASSLEDRGRRTEAFF.

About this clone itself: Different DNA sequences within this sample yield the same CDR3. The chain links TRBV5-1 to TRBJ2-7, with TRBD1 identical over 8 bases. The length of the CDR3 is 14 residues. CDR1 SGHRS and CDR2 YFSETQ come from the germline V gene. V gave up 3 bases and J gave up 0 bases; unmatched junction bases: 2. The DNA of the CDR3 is TGCGCCAGCAGCTACGGGACAGGCTCCTACGAGCAGTACTTC. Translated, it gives CASSYGTGSYEQYF.